The T cell receptor (beta chain) described here comes from a study of PD-1 blockade in classical Hodgkin lymphoma. Only in-frame clones appear in the TCRdb table, and some are missing; sequencing was by immunoSEQ multiplex PCR. There are around 10,000 clones in the sample; 75% to 80% occur only once, and 25% lies in the top ten. Trimming shortened V by 1 base and J by 6 bases, and 13 bases separated the two germline ends. The CDR3 consists of 14 residues. The germline CDR1 and CDR2 sequences are SGHVS and FQNEAQ. All the patients suffered relapse after autologous stem cell transplantation, and brentuximab vedotin exposure differed. Study-wide results and limits: The CD4+ diversity rise by C4D1 was clearest in complete responders.

A word on this clone: Antigen unknown.

The chain links TRBV7-8 to TRBJ2-7, with D unresolved. Sequences were derived from peripheral blood mononuclear cells (PBMCs), sampled at baseline. The TCR sequence derives from a human donor with classical Hodgkin lymphoma. CDR3 amino acids: CASSLEVITGEQYF. The DNA of the CDR3 is TGTGCCAGCAGCTTAGAGGTCATCACCGGCGAGCAGTACTTC. Based on the CDR3 plus reference TRBV7-8 and TRBJ2-7, the full variable domain is GAGVSQSPRYKVAKRGQDVALRCDPISGHVSLFWYQQALGQGPEFLTYFQNEAQLDKSGLPSDRFFAERPEGSVSTLKIQRTQQEDSAVYLCASSLEVITGEQYFGPGTRLTVT.